This T cell receptor (beta chain) is drawn from a study of T cells after yellow fever vaccination (dated by TCRdb to between 2018 and 2020). For the study in its entirety: The SMART-Seq v4 Ultra Low Input RNA kit was used to prepare libraries from fractions with low cell numbers. Two healthy male donors, one aged 18 to 30 and one aged 30 to 40 years, made up the cohort. Bulk PBMC replicates and cell subsets were isolated from blood drawn at multiple timepoints before and after both primary and secondary immunization. Bulk TCR alpha and beta repertoires were sequenced longitudinally to track T-cell clones before and after primary and booster YFV17D yellow fever vaccination. Overall study outcomes, separate from this receptor: The secondary T-cell response was found to be weaker but faster than the primary response, with a peak reached on day 5 rather than on day 15. Most clones expanded after primary vaccination were re-detected after the booster (96% of CD4 and 88% of CD8), suggesting broad memory maintenance. Computational filtering was required because FACS-sorted repertoires could contain abundant contaminating clonotypes from the bulk population. Because the study included only a couple of donors, the extent to which the findings can be generalized is limited. A small share of clonotypes was detected in both CD4 and CD8 compartments, with the overlap likely arising from convergent recombination.

Sequencing took place on an Illumina NovaSeq 6000. Synthesis of TCR cDNA relied on 5'RACE template switching, a step that introduced a universal primer site along with unique molecular identifiers. cDNA synthesis was primed from both the TCR alpha and TCR beta constant segments. Library amplification used two PCR steps, and the second PCR step added sample barcodes and sequencing adapters. Sequencing of libraries was done on Illumina HiSeq 2500 (2x100 bp) or NovaSeq (2x150 bp). The authors' analysis ran thus. MIGEC was used to demultiplex reads and collapse the reads into UMI consensus sequences, and MiXCR was used for V(D)J alignment. Vaccine-responding clonotypes were identified with edgeR using replicate PBMC samples, with FDR below 0.01 and a log2 fold change above 5 up to day 15 being required. Each bulk clonotype was labeled CD4 or CD8 based on which sequenced repertoire, CD4 or CD8, contained the clonotype at higher abundance. The public reads were reprocessed in TCRdb via fastp at Q25 and MiXCR, keeping in-frame beta chains. Each entry is one CDR3 protein sequence, shown with its most common DNA and genes. The V and J calls come from TCRdb's annotation, not from the publication. This sample has some 250,000 distinct CDR3 sequences in its table, and more than 3.5% of those were observed once. Under 20% of the sample lies in the top ten.

This clonotype was detected many times. Its binding antigen is unknown. Base qualities are not provided; no much larger clone lies one nucleotide away. V lost 4 bases and J lost 5 bases, and the count of bases not matched to a germline gene is 9. The CDR3, from cysteine to phenylalanine, totals 18 residues. Only the CDR3 part of the read is kept: 54 bases, read in frame from the first base. CDR1 SGHRS and CDR2 YFSETQ are derived from the germline V gene. Interpreted using the paper, the treatment or condition label stands for: live attenuated yellow fever vaccine strain. At each blood-draw timepoint, two biological replicates of bulk PBMCs were obtained. PBMCs were isolated from peripheral blood using a standard Ficoll-Paque protocol. RNA was extracted with TriZol from bulk PBMCs, CD4 and CD8 fractions, and dextramer-positive and dextramer-negative fractions.

The sequence links TRBV5-1 to TRBJ2-1, with 16 bases in between that match TRBD2. This TCR derives from a man aged 18 to 35 who received the YFV17D yellow fever vaccine. Source: PBMCs, taken 15 days after the yellow fever booster vaccination. The CDR3 corresponds to CASSPGTSGGAWDNEQFF. The DNA is as follows: TGCGCCAGCAGCCCCGGGACTAGCGGGGGGGCCTGGGACAATGAGCAGTTCTTC.